A selection of T cell receptor beta chains follows, all from one sample in a study of Japanese encephalitis immunity and Zika vaccine responses. One entry per CDR3 protein results from TCRdb running MiXCR on the 5' RACE reads. The sample contains approximately 1,600 distinct CDR3 sequences, almost 6.5% of which appear only once. The material was antigen-activated CD4+ T cells from blood, cultured, obtained during a Zika inactivated vaccine study. All receptors derive from an adult woman who received an inactivated Zika virus vaccine. CDR3s include the opening cysteine and the closing phenylalanine or tryptophan. D genes are given only for firm matches. Where a row states a size, it is once, few, many or the class of an expanded clone; other rows omit it.

j_call v_call d_call clone_size cdr3_aa cdr3_nt
TRBJ1-2 TRBV5-6 TRBD1 . CASSSTGTGDYGYTF TGTGCCAGCAGTTCGACAGGGACGGGGGACTATGGCTACACCTTC
TRBJ1-6 TRBV6-5 . . CASSSATSSYNSPLHF TGTGCCAGCAGTTCGGCCACCAGCTCCTATAATTCACCCCTCCACTTT
TRBJ2-3 TRBV11-2 . medium-sized CASSFFPTGGLVDTQYF TGTGCCAGCAGTTTTTTCCCCACGGGGGGCCTGGTTGATACGCAGTATTTT
TRBJ1-1 TRBV20-1 . . CSAPTRVVTEAFF TGCAGTGCCCCGACGAGGGTGGTCACTGAAGCTTTCTTT
TRBJ2-6 TRBV29-1 . many CSVLRDTLPSGANVLTF TGCAGCGTCTTGCGGGACACGCTCCCCTCTGGGGCCAACGTCCTGACTTTC
TRBJ1-2 TRBV18 TRBD1 medium-sized CASSPPDRGGDGYTF TGTGCCAGCTCACCACCCGACAGGGGCGGTGATGGCTACACCTTC
TRBJ1-6 TRBV9 . large CASSDRSSYNSPLHF TGTGCCAGCAGCGACAGGAGCTCCTATAATTCACCCCTCCACTTT
TRBJ1-3 TRBV12-3/TRBV12-4 . many CASSLEGGPGGYTIYF TGTGCCAGCAGCTTGGAGGGTGGCCCCGGGGGGTACACCATATATTTT
TRBJ2-1 TRBV11-2 TRBD2 . CASSLLWGGIGNEQFF TGTGCCAGCAGCTTGCTTTGGGGGGGGATAGGCAATGAGCAGTTCTTC
TRBJ2-5 TRBV25-1 . many CASSEKTYETQYF TGTGCCAGCAGTGAAAAAACTTACGAGACCCAGTACTTC
TRBJ1-3 TRBV15 TRBD1 medium-sized CATSRSGTGVGNTIYF TGTGCCACCAGCAGGTCCGGGACAGGGGTTGGAAACACCATATATTTT
TRBJ1-5 TRBV7-2 TRBD1 few CASSLRQGVDQPQHF TGTGCCAGCAGCTTAAGACAGGGGGTGGATCAGCCCCAGCATTTT
TRBJ2-5 TRBV28 TRBD1 medium-sized CASSPTPDRRETQYF TGTGCCAGCAGCCCCACCCCGGACAGGCGAGAGACCCAGTACTTC
TRBJ1-2 TRBV4-3 TRBD1 large CASSVHEGQGLIYTF TGCGCCAGCAGCGTCCACGAGGGACAGGGGTTAATCTACACCTTC
TRBJ2-7 TRBV5-1 . medium-sized CASSLAGAAYEQYF TGCGCCAGCAGCTTGGCCGGGGCAGCCTACGAGCAGTACTTC
TRBJ2-3 TRBV29-1 TRBD2 many CSVEDGTSGGAYGTDTQYF TGCAGCGTTGAAGATGGGACTAGCGGGGGGGCCTATGGCACAGATACGCAGTATTTT
TRBJ2-3 TRBV6-5 . medium-sized CATWGRFEDTQYF TGTGCCACCTGGGGCAGGTTCGAGGATACGCAGTATTTT
TRBJ1-1 TRBV19 . few CASSNKGHSNEAFF TGTGCCAGTAGTAACAAGGGGCACTCTAACGAAGCTTTCTTT
TRBJ2-7 TRBV29-1 . . CSLKEDYEQYF TGCAGTCTCAAGGAGGACTACGAGCAGTACTTC
TRBJ2-2 TRBV12-5 TRBD1 few CASGRTGTNTGELFF TGTGCTAGTGGGAGGACAGGCACGAACACCGGGGAGCTGTTTTTT
TRBJ2-7 TRBV2 TRBD1 . CASSRSGTGPREQYF TGTGCCAGCAGTCGATCCGGGACAGGGCCTCGGGAGCAGTACTTC
TRBJ2-3 TRBV6-6 . large CASSYWGTSTDTQYF TGTGCCAGCAGTTACTGGGGTACTAGCACAGATACGCAGTATTTT
TRBJ2-3 TRBV13 TRBD1 many CASSFRDRSTDTQYF TGTGCCAGCAGCTTCCGGGACAGGAGCACAGATACGCAGTATTTT
TRBJ1-5 TRBV21-1 . many CASSQGPYSNQPQHF TGTGCCAGCAGCCAGGGACCGTATAGCAATCAGCCCCAGCATTTT
TRBJ2-7 TRBV28 . . CASFNGYEQYF TGTGCCAGCTTTAATGGCTACGAGCAGTACTTC
TRBJ1-1 TRBV12-3/TRBV12-4 . many CASSFFGGGSTEAFF TGTGCCAGCAGTTTCTTCGGCGGGGGGAGCACTGAAGCTTTCTTT
TRBJ2-7 TRBV3-2 . . CASSQALLAGNYEQYF TGTGCCAGCAGCCAAGCCCTCCTAGCGGGGAACTACGAGCAGTACTTC
TRBJ1-1 TRBV7-2 . medium-sized CASSLAANTEAFF TGTGCCAGCAGCCTGGCGGCGAACACTGAAGCTTTCTTT
TRBJ2-3 TRBV14 . . CASSHFSGSSTDTQYF TGTGCCAGCAGCCACTTTAGCGGATCTAGCACAGATACGCAGTATTTT
TRBJ2-7 TRBV7-9 . few CASSLGLVPYEQYF TGTGCCAGCAGCTTAGGTCTGGTGCCCTACGAGCAGTACTTC
TRBJ2-4 TRBV28 TRBD2 medium-sized CASTAGDINIQYF TGTGCCAGCACCGCGGGGGATATAAACATTCAGTACTTC
TRBJ1-1 TRBV4-3 . many CASSQVWKGTEAFF TGCGCCAGCAGCCAAGTTTGGAAGGGTACTGAAGCTTTCTTT
TRBJ1-5 TRBV29-1 . many CSVRDNHNQPQHF TGCAGCGTTCGGGACAACCACAATCAGCCCCAGCATTTT
TRBJ2-7 TRBV4-3 . medium-sized CASSQDPYEQYF TGCGCCAGCAGCCAGGATCCCTACGAGCAGTACTTC
TRBJ2-1 TRBV11-2 TRBD1 . CASSFSGQGAAGLNEQFF TGTGCCAGCAGCTTTTCGGGACAGGGGGCCGCGGGCCTCAATGAGCAGTTCTTC
TRBJ2-5 TRBV20-1 TRBD2 . CSARDFSGNQETQYF TGCAGTGCTAGAGATTTTAGCGGGAACCAAGAGACCCAGTACTTC
TRBJ2-2 TRBV7-2 . many CASSSYQRNTGELFF TGTGCCAGCAGCTCCTATCAAAGGAACACCGGGGAGCTGTTTTTT
TRBJ1-1 TRBV7-2 TRBD1 medium-sized CASSYRGPWDEAFF TGTGCCAGCAGCTACAGGGGGCCATGGGATGAAGCTTTCTTT
TRBJ1-1 TRBV5-1 . few CASSKGAENTEAFF TGCGCCAGCAGCAAAGGGGCGGAGAACACTGAAGCTTTCTTT
TRBJ2-5 TRBV9 . medium-sized CASSVEVGHSGTQYF TGTGCCAGCAGCGTAGAAGTTGGACATTCAGGGACCCAGTACTTC
TRBJ2-7 TRBV5-1 TRBD2 few CASKRAAGAYEQYF TGCGCCAGCAAACGGGCAGCGGGGGCCTACGAGCAGTACTTC
TRBJ2-7 TRBV7-2 . medium-sized CASSLADIQGGYEQYF TGTGCCAGCAGCTTAGCCGACATACAGGGAGGGTACGAGCAGTACTTC
TRBJ1-2 TRBV28 . . CASSLIGAGYGYTF TGTGCCAGCAGCCTAATAGGAGCCGGTTATGGCTACACCTTC
TRBJ1-1 TRBV4-2 . few CASSQDIDGGRRNTEAFF TGTGCCAGCAGCCAAGATATCGACGGGGGCAGGAGGAACACTGAAGCTTTCTTT
TRBJ1-2 TRBV18 . . CASSLRGGSYTF TGTGCCAGCTCACTTCGTGGTGGCAGCTACACCTTC
TRBJ2-1 TRBV28 TRBD2 medium-sized CASRLSGGNEQFF TGTGCCAGCCGCCTCTCGGGGGGGAATGAGCAGTTCTTC
TRBJ2-2 TRBV10-3 . many CAISGGQNTGELFF TGTGCCATCAGTGGGGGACAGAACACCGGGGAGCTGTTTTTT
TRBJ1-5 TRBV7-2 . few CASSLNGQGTQPQHF TGTGCCAGCAGCTTAAACGGCCAGGGTACTCAGCCCCAGCATTTT